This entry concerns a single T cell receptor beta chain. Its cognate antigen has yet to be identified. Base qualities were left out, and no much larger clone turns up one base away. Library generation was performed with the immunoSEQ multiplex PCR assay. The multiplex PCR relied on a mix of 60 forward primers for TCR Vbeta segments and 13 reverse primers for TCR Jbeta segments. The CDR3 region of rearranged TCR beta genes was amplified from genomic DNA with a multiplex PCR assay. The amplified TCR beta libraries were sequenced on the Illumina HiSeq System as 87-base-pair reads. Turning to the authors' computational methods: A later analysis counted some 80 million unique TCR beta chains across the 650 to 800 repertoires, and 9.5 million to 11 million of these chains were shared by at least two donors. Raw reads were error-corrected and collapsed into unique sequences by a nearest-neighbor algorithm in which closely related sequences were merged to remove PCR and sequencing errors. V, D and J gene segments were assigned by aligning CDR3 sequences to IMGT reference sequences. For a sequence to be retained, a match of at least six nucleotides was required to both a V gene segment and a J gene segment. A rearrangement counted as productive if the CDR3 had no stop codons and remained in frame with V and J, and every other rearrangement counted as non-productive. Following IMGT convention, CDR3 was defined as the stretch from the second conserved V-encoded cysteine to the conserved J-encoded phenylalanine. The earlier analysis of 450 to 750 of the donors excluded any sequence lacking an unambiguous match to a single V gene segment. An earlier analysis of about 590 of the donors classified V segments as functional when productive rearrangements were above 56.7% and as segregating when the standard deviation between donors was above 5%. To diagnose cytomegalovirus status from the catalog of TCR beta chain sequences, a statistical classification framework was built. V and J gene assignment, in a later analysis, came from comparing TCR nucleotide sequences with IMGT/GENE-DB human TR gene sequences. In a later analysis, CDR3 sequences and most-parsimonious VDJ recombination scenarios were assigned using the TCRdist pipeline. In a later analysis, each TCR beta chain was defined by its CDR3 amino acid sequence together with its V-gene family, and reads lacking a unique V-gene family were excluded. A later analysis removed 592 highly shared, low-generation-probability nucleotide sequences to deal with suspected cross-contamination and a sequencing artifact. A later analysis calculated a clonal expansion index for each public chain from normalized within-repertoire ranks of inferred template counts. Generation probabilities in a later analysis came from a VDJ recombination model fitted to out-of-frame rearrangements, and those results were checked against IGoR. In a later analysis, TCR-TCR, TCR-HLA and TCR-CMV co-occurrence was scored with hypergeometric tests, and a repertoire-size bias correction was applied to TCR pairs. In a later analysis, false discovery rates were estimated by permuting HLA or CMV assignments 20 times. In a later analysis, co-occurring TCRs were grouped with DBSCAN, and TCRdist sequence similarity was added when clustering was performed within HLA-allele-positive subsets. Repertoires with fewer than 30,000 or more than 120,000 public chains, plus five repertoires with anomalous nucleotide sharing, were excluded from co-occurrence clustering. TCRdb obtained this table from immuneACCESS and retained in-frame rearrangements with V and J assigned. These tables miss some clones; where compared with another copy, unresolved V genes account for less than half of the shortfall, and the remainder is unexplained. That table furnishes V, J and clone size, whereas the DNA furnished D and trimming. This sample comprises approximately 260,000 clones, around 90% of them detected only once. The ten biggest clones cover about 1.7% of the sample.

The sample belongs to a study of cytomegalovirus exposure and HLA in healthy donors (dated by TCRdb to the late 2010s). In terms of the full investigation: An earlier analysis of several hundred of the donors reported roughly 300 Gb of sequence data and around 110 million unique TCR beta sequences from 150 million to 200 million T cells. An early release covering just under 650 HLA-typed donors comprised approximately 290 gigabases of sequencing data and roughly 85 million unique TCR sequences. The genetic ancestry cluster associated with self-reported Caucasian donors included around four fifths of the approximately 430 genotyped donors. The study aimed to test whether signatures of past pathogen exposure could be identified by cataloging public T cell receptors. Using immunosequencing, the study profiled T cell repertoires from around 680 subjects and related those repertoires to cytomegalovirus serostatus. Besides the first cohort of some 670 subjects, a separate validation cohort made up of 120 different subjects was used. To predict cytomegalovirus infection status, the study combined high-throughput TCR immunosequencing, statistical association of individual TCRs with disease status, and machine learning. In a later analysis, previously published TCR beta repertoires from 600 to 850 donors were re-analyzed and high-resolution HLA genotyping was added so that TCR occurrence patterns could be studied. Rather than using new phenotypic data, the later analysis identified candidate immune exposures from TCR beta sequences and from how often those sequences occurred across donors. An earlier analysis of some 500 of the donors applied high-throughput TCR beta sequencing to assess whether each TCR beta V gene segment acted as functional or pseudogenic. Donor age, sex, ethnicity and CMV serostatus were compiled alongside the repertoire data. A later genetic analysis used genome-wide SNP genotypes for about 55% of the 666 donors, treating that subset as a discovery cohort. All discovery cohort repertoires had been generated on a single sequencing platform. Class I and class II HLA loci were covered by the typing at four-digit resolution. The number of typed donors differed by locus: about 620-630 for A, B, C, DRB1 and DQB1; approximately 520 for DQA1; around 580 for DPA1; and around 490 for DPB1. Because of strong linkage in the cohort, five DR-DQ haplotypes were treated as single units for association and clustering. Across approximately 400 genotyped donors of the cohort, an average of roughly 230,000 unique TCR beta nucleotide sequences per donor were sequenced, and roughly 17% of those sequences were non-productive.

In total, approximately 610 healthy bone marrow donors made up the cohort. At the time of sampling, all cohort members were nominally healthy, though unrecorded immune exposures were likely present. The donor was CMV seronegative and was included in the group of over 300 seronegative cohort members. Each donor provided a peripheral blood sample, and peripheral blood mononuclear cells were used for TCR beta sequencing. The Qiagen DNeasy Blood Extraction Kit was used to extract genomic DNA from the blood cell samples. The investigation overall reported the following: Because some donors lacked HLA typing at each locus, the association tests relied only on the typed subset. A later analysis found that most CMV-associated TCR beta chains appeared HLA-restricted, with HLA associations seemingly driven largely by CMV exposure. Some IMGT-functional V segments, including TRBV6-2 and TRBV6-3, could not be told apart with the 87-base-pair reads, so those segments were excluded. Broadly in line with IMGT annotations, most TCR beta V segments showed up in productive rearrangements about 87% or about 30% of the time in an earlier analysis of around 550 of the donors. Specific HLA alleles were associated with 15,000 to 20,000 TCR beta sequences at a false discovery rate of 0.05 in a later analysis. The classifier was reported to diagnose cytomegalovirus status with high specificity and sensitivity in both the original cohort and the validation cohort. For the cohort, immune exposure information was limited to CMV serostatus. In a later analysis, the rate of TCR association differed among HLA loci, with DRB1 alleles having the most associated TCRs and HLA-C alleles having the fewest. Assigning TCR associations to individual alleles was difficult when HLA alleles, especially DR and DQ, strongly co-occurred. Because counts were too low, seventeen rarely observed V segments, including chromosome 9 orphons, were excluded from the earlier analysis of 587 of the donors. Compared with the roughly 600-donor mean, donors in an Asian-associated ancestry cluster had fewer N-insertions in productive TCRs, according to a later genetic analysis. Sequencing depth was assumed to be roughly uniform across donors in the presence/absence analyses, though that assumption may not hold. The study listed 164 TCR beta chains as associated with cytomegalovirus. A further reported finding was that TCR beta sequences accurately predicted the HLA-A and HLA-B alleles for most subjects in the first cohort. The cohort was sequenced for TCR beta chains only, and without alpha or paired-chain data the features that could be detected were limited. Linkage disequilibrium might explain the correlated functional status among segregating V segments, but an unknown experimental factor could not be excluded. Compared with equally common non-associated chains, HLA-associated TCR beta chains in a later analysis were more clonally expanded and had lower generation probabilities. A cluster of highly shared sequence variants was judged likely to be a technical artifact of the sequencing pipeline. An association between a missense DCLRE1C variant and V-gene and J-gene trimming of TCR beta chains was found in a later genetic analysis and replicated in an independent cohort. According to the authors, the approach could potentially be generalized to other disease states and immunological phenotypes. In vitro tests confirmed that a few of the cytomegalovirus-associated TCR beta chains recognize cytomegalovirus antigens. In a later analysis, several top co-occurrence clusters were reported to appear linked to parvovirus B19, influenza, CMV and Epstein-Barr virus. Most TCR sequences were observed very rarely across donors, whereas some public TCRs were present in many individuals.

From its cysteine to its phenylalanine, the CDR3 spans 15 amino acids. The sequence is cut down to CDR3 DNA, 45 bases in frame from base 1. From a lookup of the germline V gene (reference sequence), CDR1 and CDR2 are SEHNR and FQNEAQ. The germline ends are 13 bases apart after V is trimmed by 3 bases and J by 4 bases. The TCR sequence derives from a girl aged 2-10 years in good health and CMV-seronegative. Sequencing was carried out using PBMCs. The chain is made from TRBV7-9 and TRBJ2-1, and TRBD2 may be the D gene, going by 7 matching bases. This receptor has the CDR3 CASSFNREGYNEQFF. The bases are TGTGCCAGCAGCTTTAACAGGGAGGGATACAATGAGCAGTTCTTC.